A single T cell receptor (beta chain) is shown here with its context. These data are taken from a study of blood T cell repertoires in COVID-19. The CDR3 is 15 residues long. Germline values: CDR1 SGHRS, CDR2 YFSETQ. V was pared by 4 bases and J by 3 bases, with 6 bases of the junction left unmatched. In the source study's methods: Amplification of reference gene primers was used by the study to estimate nucleated cell counts. Profiled with immunoSEQ multiplex PCR; TCRdb holds only in-frame clones, not every one. The V and J calls and clone size were taken over from that table, and D and trimming were inferred from the DNA. The sample includes roughly 220,000 clones, 84% of them seen just once.

The sample consisted of peripheral blood. This receptor was obtained from a woman in her twenties or thirties who had recovered from COVID-19. The chain joins TRBV5-1 to TRBJ2-1; 8 nucleotides agree with TRBD2. The CDR3 sequence is CASSRGTRDYNEQFF. CDR3 bases: TGCGCCAGCAGCCGCGGGACTAGAGACTACAATGAGCAGTTCTTC.